This TCR beta chain comes out of a study of T cells after yellow fever vaccination. The sample holds many counts of this clonotype. Antigen specificity is unknown. General study results and limits: Weaker in magnitude, the secondary response showed a faster peak on day 5 versus 15.

This CDR3 region has 14 residues. Deletions cut 4 bases from V and 5 bases from J, with 15 bases between. Germline V gives CDR1 SGHRS, CDR2 YFSETQ. The TCR cDNA carried a universal primer site and UMIs from 5'RACE template switching. TCRdb analysed the 5' RACE reads with MiXCR anew, one entry per CDR3 protein. This repertoire shows over 250,000 distinct CDR3 sequences, over 3.5% found once; its top ten account for roughly 25%. This chain links TRBV5-1 with TRBJ1-1, with a tentative D call TRBD1 (5 bases). This TCR derives from a man in his late teens or twenties who received the YFV17D yellow fever vaccine. The sample consisted of PBMCs, taken 5 days after the yellow fever booster vaccination. The CDR3 protein is CASSVMGTATEAFF. CDR3 nucleotide sequence: TGCGCCAGCAGCGTAATGGGGACGGCAACTGAAGCTTTCTTT.